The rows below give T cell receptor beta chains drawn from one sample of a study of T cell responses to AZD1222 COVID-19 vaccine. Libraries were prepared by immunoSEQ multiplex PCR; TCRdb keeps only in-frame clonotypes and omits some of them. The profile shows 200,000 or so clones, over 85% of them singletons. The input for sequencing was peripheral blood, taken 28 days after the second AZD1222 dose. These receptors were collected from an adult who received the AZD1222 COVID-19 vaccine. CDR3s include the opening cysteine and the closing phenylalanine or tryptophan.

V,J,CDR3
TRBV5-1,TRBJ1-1,CASSLDPGIDTEAFF
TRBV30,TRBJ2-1,CAWIRRGVHNEQFF
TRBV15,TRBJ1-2,CATSTQTYGYTF
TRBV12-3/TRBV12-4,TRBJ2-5,CASSLDGETQYF
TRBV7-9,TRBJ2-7,CASSLEGYYEQYF
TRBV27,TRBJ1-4,CASSLRYDGLSTNEKLFF
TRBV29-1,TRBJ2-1,CSVVSGAVSNEQFF
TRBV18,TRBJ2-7,CASSPPTYEQYF
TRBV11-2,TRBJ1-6,CASSLRQGGDSPLHF
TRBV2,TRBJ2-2,CASSEQVLNTGELFF
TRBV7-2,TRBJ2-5,CASSFSGTSGFETQYF
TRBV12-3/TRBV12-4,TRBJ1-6,CASNVQGSSPLHF